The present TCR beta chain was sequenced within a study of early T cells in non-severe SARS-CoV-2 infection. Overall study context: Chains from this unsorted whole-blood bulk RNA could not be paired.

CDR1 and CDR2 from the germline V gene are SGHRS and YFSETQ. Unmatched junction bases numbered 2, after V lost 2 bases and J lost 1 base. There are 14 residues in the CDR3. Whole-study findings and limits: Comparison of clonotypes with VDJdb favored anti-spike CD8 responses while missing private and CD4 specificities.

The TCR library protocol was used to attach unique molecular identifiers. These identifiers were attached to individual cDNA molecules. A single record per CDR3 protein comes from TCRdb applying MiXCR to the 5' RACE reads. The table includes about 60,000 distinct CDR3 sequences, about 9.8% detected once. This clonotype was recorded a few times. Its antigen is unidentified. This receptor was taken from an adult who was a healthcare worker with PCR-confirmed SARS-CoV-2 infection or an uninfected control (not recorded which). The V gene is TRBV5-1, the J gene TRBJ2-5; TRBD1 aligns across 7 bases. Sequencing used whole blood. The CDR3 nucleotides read TGCGCCAGCAGCTTCTCAGGGGGCCAAGAGACCCAGTACTTC. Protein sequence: CASSFSGGQETQYF.